This T cell receptor (beta chain) was recovered during a study of cytomegalovirus exposure and HLA in healthy donors. Study in general: Both the approximately 120 validation repertoires and the roughly 620 first-cohort repertoires used the same platform, as reported by a later analysis.

Broader study findings: In the 90 to 150 validation repertoires, about 94% of cluster scores exceeded 0, per a later analysis. In vitro data verified a few CMV-associated chains as specific for CMV antigens.

About this clone: Its antigen is not known.

This table comes from immunoSEQ multiplex PCR, and its TCRdb copy is limited to in-frame clones, with some not included. The table has roughly 130,000 clones, 84% seen once. Germline V lookup: CDR1 SGHDT, CDR2 YYEEEE. V lost 0 bases, J lost 2 bases, and 12 bases lay in between. The CDR3 contains 15 residues. The sequence came from a woman under 40 in good health and CMV-seronegative. The chain combines TRBV5-6 with TRBJ2-7; possible D gene TRBD1, 6 bases. The sequencing input was PBMCs. The CDR3 sequence: CASSLVAGGAYEQYF. In nucleotides, the CDR3 is TGTGCCAGCAGCTTGGTGGCTGGGGGCGCCTACGAGCAGTACTTC.